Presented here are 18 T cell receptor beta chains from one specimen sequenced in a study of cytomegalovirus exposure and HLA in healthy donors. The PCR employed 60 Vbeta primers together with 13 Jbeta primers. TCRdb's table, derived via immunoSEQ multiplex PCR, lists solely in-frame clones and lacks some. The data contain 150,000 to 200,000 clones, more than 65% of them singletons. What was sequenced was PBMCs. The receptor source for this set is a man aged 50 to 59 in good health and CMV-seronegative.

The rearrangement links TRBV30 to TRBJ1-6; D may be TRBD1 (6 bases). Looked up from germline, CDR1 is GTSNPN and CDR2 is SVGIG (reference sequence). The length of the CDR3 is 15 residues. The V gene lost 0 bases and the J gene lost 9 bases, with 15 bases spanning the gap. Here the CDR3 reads CAWSVSQGRSSPLHF. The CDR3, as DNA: TGTGCCTGGAGTGTGTCGCAGGGGAGAAGTTCACCCCTCCACTTT.

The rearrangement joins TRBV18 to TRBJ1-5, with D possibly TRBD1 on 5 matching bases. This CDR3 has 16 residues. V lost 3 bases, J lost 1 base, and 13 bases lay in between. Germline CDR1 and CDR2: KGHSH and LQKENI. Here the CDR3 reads CASSPPAGGSNQPQHF. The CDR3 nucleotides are TGTGCCAGCTCACCCCCCGCGGGGGGGAGCAATCAGCCCCAGCATTTT.

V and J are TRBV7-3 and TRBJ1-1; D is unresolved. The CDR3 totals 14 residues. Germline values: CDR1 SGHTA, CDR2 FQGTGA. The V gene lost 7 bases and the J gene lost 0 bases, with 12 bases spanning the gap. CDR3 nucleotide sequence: TGTGCCAGCAAAGCGGGGAATTTGAACACTGAAGCTTTCTTT. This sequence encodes CASKAGNLNTEAFF.

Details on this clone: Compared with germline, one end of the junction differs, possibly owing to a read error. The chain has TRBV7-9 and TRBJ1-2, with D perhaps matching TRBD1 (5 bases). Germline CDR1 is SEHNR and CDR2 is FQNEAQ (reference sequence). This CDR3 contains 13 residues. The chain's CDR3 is CSSSLTEDPGYTF. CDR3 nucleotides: TGTTCCAGCAGCTTGACAGAGGATCCCGGCTACACCTTC. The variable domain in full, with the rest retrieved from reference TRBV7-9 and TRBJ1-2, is DTGVSQNPRHKITKRGQNVTFRCDPISEHNRLYWYRQTLGQGPEFLTYFQNEAQLEKSRLLSDRFSAERPKGSFSTLEIQRTEQGDSAMYLCSSSLTEDPGYTFGSGTRLTVV.

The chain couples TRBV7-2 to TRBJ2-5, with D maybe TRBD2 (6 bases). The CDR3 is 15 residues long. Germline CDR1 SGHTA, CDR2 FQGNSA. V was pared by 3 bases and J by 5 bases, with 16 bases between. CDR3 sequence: CASSLAGSARETQYF. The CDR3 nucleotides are TGTGCCAGCAGCTTGGCGGGGTCCGCGCGGGAGACCCAGTACTTC.

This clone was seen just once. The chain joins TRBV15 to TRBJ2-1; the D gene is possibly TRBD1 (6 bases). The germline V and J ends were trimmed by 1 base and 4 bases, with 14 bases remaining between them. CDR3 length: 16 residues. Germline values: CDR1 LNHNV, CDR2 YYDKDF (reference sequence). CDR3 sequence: CATSRVNRVLYNEQFF. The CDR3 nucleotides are TGTGCCACCAGCAGAGTAAACAGGGTGCTTTACAATGAGCAGTTCTTC.

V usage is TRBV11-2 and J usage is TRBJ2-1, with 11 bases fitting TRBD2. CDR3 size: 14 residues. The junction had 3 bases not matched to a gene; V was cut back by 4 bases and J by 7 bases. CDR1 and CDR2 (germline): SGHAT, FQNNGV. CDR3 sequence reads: CASSSTSGGNEQFF. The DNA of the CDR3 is TGTGCCAGCAGCTCTACTAGCGGGGGAAATGAGCAGTTCTTC.

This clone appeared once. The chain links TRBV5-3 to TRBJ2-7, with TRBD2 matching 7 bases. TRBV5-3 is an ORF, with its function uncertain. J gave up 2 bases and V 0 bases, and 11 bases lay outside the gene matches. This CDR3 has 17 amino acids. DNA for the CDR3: TGTGCCAGAAGCTTGGGCCTTATAGCTAGCGGTCCCTACGAGCAGTACTTC. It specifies CARSLGLIASGPYEQYF.

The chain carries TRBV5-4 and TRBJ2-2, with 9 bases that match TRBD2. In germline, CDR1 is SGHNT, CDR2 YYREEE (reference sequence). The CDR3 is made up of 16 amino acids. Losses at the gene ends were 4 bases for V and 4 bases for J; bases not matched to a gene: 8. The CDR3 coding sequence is TGTGCCAGCAGCCCGGGAGGGACTAGCTTCACCGGGGAGCTGTTTTTT. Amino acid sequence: CASSPGGTSFTGELFF.

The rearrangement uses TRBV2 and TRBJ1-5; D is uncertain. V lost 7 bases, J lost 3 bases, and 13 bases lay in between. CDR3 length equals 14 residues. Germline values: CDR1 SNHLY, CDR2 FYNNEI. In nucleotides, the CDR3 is TGTGCCAGCACTCTAGCGGGGAACAATCAGCCCCAGCATTTT. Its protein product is CASTLAGNNQPQHF.

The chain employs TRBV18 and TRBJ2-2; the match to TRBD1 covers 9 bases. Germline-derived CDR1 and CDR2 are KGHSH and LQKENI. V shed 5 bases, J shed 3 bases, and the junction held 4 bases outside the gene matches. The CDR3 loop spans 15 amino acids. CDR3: CASSKGQGDTGELFF. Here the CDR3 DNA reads TGTGCCAGCTCAAAGGGACAGGGCGACACCGGGGAGCTGTTTTTT.

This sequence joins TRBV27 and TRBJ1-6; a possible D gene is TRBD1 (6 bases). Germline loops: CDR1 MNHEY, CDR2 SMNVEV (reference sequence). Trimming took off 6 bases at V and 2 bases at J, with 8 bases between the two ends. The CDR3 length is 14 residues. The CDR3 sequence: CASRQGPYNSPLHF. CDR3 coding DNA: TGTGCCAGCAGACAGGGTCCCTATAATTCACCCCTCCACTTT.

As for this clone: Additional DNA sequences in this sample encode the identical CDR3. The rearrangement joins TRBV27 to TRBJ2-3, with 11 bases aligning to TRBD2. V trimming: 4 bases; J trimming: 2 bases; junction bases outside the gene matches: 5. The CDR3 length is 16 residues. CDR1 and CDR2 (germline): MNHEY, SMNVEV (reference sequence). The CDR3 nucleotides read TGTGCCAGCAGTTCGCTAGCGGGGGGCTACACAGATACGCAGTATTTT. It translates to CASSSLAGGYTDTQYF.

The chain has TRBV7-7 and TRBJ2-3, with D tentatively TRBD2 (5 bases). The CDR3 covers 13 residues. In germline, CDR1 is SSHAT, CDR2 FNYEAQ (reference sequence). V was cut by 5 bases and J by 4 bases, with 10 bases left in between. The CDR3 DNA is TGTGCCAGCAGCCAAGACGGGGCAGATACGCAGTATTTT. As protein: CASSQDGADTQYF.

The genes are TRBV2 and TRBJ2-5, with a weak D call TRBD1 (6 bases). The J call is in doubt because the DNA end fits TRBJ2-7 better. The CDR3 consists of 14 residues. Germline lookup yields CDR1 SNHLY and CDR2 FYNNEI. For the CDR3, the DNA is TGTGCCAGCAAGGGACAACCGAGCTCCTACGAGCAGTACTTC. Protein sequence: CASKGQPSSYEQYF.

CDR3 in DNA: TGTGCCACCAGCAGAGAACCCGGGACAGCGTTGTCCGGAAACACCATATATTTT. Translated, it gives CATSREPGTALSGNTIYF. This chain connects TRBV15 to TRBJ1-3; TRBD1 agrees at 7 bases. Germline CDR1 and CDR2: LNHNV and YYDKDF (reference sequence). The CDR3 runs 18 residues. The V gene end was trimmed by 0 bases and the J gene end by 4 bases; junction bases not matched to a gene: 12.

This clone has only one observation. CDR3 loop: CASRRQGGSTDTQYF. Written as DNA, the CDR3 is TGTGCCAGCAGGCGCCAGGGAGGTAGCACAGATACGCAGTATTTT. The chain uses TRBV6-5 and TRBJ2-3, with D possibly TRBD2 on 6 matching bases. Trimming stripped 6 bases from V and 0 bases from J, with 13 bases between. This CDR3 spans 15 amino acids. CDR1 MNHEY and CDR2 SVGAGI come from the germline V gene.

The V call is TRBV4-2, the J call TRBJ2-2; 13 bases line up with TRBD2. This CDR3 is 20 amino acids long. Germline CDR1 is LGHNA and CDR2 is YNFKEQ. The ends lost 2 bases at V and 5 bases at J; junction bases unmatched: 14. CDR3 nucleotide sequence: TGTGCCAGCAGCCAACTCAAGGGAGCGTGGACTAGCGGGAGTACCGGGGAGCTGTTTTTT. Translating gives CASSQLKGAWTSGSTGELFF.